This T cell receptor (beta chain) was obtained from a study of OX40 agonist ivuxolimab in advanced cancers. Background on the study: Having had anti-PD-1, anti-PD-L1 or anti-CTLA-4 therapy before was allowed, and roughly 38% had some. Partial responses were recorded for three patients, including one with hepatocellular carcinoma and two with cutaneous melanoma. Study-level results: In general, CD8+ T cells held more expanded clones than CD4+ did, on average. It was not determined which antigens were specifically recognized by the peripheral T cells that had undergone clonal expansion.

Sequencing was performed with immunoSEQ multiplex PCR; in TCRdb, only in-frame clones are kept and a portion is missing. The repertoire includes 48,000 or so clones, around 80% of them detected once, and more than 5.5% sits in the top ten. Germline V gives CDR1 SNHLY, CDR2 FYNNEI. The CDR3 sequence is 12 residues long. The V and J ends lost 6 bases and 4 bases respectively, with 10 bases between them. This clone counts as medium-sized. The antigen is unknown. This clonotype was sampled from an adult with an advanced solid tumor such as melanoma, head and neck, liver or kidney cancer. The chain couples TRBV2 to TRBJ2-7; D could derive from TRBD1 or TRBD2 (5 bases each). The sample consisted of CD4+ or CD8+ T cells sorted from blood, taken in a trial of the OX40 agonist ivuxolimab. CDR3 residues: CASRGVEYEQYF. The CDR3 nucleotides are TGTGCCAGCAGGGGGGTGGAGTACGAGCAGTACTTC.